The next 27 T cell receptor beta chains were all read from a single sample in a study of T cells in narcolepsy (dated by TCRdb to 2016 to 2019). Libraries came from the immunoSEQ multiplex PCR assay. Held by TCRdb, this immuneACCESS table contains in-frame sequences only and omits some clones. Under half of the omission traces to an unresolved V gene where checked; the cause of the rest is unknown. The table for this sample lists about 32,000 clones; about 90% of them were counted only once. The top ten constitute about 0.8% of the sample. Sequenced: CD45RA- memory CD4+ T cells from PBMCs. Sample cell subset or site, as interpreted from the label and publication: memory T cells sorted ex vivo from peripheral blood. These receptors all stem from a human donor with narcolepsy.

This chain links TRBV5-1 with TRBJ1-2, with 7 bases aligning to TRBD1. Per the germline V gene, CDR1 is SGHRS and CDR2 is YFSETQ. V shed 2 bases and J 5 bases; nucleotides not matched to a gene: 6. The CDR3 is 14 residues long. In DNA form, the CDR3 reads TGCGCCAGCAGCTTCGACAGGGTGGAGTATGGCTACACCTTC. Translating gives CASSFDRVEYGYTF. Full variable domain (rest looked up from reference TRBV5-1 and TRBJ1-2): KAGVTQTPRYLIKTRGQQVTLSCSPISGHRSVSWYQQTPGQGLQFLFEYFSETQRNKGNFPGRFSGRQFSNSRSEMNVSTLELGDSALYLCASSFDRVEYGYTFGSGTRLTVV.

The chain links TRBV30 to TRBJ1-4; D uncertain. Germline-derived CDR1 and CDR2 are GTSNPN and SVGIG (reference sequence). This CDR3 is built from 13 residues. Trimming cost V 0 bases and J 7 bases, with 9 bases left between them. CDR3 DNA sequence: TGTGCCTGGAGTGTGGCCTTTTTTGAAAAACTGTTTTTT. Translating it yields CAWSVAFFEKLFF.

J is TRBJ2-3 and V is TRBV4-2, with TRBD2 matching over 8 bases. This CDR3 has 19 amino acids. Trimming took 4 bases from V and 0 from J; bases not matched to a gene: 15. Germline loops: CDR1 LGHNA, CDR2 YNFKEQ. The CDR3 spells CASSLPPGGGHSSTDTQYF. CDR3 sequence (DNA): TGTGCCAGCAGCCTCCCTCCGGGCGGGGGGCATTCTAGCACAGATACGCAGTATTTT.

This clone has just a few counts. J is TRBJ2-5 and V is TRBV5-1; D possibly uses TRBD1 or TRBD2 (5 bases each). Germline assignment: CDR1 SGHRS and CDR2 YFSETQ. V was clipped by 4 bases and J by 1 base, with 20 bases between them. The CDR3 consists of 17 residues. CDR3 sequence (DNA): TGCGCCAGCAGCATGGACCCCCCGGGACGGATCCAAGAGACCCAGTACTTC. It codes for CASSMDPPGRIQETQYF. Together with reference TRBV5-1 and TRBJ2-5, the CDR3 gives the full variable domain: KAGVTQTPRYLIKTRGQQVTLSCSPISGHRSVSWYQQTPGQGLQFLFEYFSETQRNKGNFPGRFSGRQFSNSRSEMNVSTLELGDSALYLCASSMDPPGRIQETQYFGPGTRLLVL.

The chain links TRBV28 to TRBJ1-1; 7 positions agree with TRBD1. CDR1 MDHEN and CDR2 SYDVKM come from the germline V gene. Trimming at V came to 7 bases and at J to 5 bases, leaving 10 bases not matched to a gene. This CDR3 is built from 14 residues. This CDR3 is CASKKPGGGTEAFF. The CDR3 nucleotides read TGTGCCAGCAAGAAGCCAGGGGGAGGGACTGAAGCTTTCTTT.

The rearrangement uses TRBV7-2 and TRBJ1-1; D not resolved. The CDR3 is 14 amino acids. Germline CDR1 is SGHTA and CDR2 is FQGNSA. V was cut by 1 base and J by 1 base, with 7 bases left in between. CDR3 region: CASSLGQWNTEAFF. CDR3 nucleotides: TGTGCCAGCAGCTTAGGGCAGTGGAACACTGAAGCTTTCTTT.

This clone was recorded only once. This sequence joins TRBV2 and TRBJ2-6; D ambiguous. This CDR3 region has 12 residues. Germline V CDR1 and CDR2: SNHLY, FYNNEI. The germline V and J ends were trimmed by 11 bases and 2 bases, with 7 bases remaining between them. The CDR3 region is CAGRPGANVLTF. The DNA for the CDR3 is TGTGCCGGACGGCCTGGGGCCAACGTCCTGACTTTC.

The chain has TRBV6-5 and TRBJ2-2; TRBD1 is a possible D gene (6 bases). From germline, CDR1 is MNHEY and CDR2 SVGAGI. The CDR3 is 16 amino acids. V was trimmed by 0 bases and J by 8 bases, leaving 16 bases between them. CDR3 sequence reads: CASSYSTGRRRGELFF. As DNA, the CDR3 is TGTGCCAGCAGTTACTCGACAGGCCGACGGCGGGGGGAGCTGTTTTTT.

The DNA for the CDR3 is TGTGCCAGCAGTGAACGAGAGACCCAGTACTTC. Its protein is CASSERETQYF. The chain couples TRBV2 to TRBJ2-5, with D uncertain. Trimming left V 2 bases short and J 4 bases short, with 2 bases between. The CDR3 covers 11 residues. CDR1 is SNHLY and CDR2 is FYNNEI in the germline V gene.

This clone is labeled medium-sized. The V call is TRBV19, the J call TRBJ1-2; possible D gene TRBD1, 5 bases. V dropped 5 bases and J dropped 6 bases, with 10 bases sitting between them. The CDR3 extends over 12 amino acids. Germline V lookup: CDR1 LNHDA, CDR2 SQIVND (reference sequence). In DNA form, the CDR3 reads TGTGCCAGTAGTTTGACAGATCATGGCTACACCTTC. It is translated as CASSLTDHGYTF.

A few counts support this clone. V gene TRBV27 combines with J gene TRBJ1-2; maybe TRBD1 (5 bases). The germline gives CDR1 MNHEY, CDR2 SMNVEV (reference sequence). V was trimmed by 1 base and J by 7 bases, leaving 10 bases between them. The CDR3 spans 13 residues. In DNA form, the CDR3 reads TGTGCCAGCAGTTTATTGATGGGGGGTGGCTACACCTTC. It is translated as CASSLLMGGGYTF.

This clone was detected only a few times. The rearrangement links TRBV7-3 to TRBJ2-7; possibly TRBD1 or TRBD2 for D (6 bases each). The CDR3 sequence is 13 residues long. Per the germline V gene, CDR1 is SGHTA and CDR2 is FQGTGA. V shed 1 base and J shed 5 bases, with 9 bases lying between them. The chain's CDR3 is CASSLRRGDEQYF. The CDR3 region has the DNA TGTGCCAGCAGCTTAAGGAGGGGGGACGAGCAGTACTTC.

The chain is built from TRBV7-9 and TRBJ2-3; the D is unclear. CDR1 and CDR2 from the germline V gene are SEHNR and FQNEAQ (reference sequence). CDR3 length: 12 amino acids. V lost 5 bases and J 8 bases, leaving 11 bases between the germline ends. The CDR3 loop is CASSRPGGTQYF. The DNA of the CDR3 is TGTGCCAGCAGCCGCCCCGGTGGTACGCAGTATTTT.

There are a few counts of this clone. The chain uses TRBV7-2 and TRBJ2-2; D remains ambiguous. This CDR3 region has 13 residues. Trimming removed 2 bases at V and 5 bases at J, with 6 bases between. Germline loops: CDR1 SGHTA, CDR2 FQGNSA. The CDR3 loop reads CASSLRATGELFF. The CDR3 DNA is TGTGCCAGCAGCTTAAGGGCAACCGGGGAGCTGTTTTTT.

The CDR3: CASSPRRGQGNTEAFF. Here the CDR3 DNA reads TGTGCCAGCAGCCCCAGACGGGGACAGGGAAACACTGAAGCTTTCTTT. The V gene is TRBV7-9, the J gene TRBJ1-1; 9 nucleotides line up with TRBD1. V dropped 5 bases and J dropped 2; count of bases not matched to a gene: 9. Per germline, CDR1 SEHNR and CDR2 FQNEAQ (reference sequence). The CDR3 has 16 amino acids.

This clone was found once. In DNA form, the CDR3 reads TGTGCCAGTAGTATCAGGGGGGAGAGTAGGTACGAGCAGTACTTC. Translating gives CASSIRGESRYEQYF. The chain joins TRBV19 to TRBJ2-7, with a possible D match to TRBD1 (7 bases). The CDR3 totals 15 residues. The germline V gene encodes CDR1 LNHDA and CDR2 SQIVND (reference sequence). The V and J ends lost 3 bases and 4 bases respectively, with 16 bases between them. The full variable domain, completed using reference TRBV19 and TRBJ2-7, is DGGITQSPKYLFRKEGQNVTLSCEQNLNHDAMYWYRQDPGQGLRLIYYSQIVNDFQKGDIAEGYSVSREKKESFPLTVTSAQKNPTAFYLCASSIRGESRYEQYFGPGTRLTVT.

CDR3: CATSRDIGEANYGYTF. The DNA of the CDR3 is TGTGCCACCAGCAGAGATATAGGGGAAGCTAACTATGGCTACACCTTC. This chain links TRBV15 with TRBJ1-2, with D maybe TRBD1 (5 bases). The CDR3 length is 16 residues. The germline CDR1 and CDR2 sequences are LNHNV and YYDKDF (reference sequence). Trimming pared 0 bases from V and 0 bases from J, leaving 11 bases between.

This chain uses TRBV7-3 with TRBJ1-3; 8 bases are shared with TRBD1. The junction had 2 bases not matched to a gene; V was cut back by 2 bases and J by 2 bases. Germline CDR1 and CDR2: SGHTA and FQGTGA. This CDR3 is 15 amino acids long. CDR3 DNA sequence: TGTGCCAGCAGCTTAGGACAGGGACCTGGAAACACCATATATTTT. Translating gives CASSLGQGPGNTIYF.

The rearrangement links TRBV18 to TRBJ2-3; the D gene could be TRBD1 or TRBD2 (5 bases each). V lost 3 bases, J lost 4 bases, and 8 bases lay in between. The CDR3 runs 13 residues. Germline V CDR1 and CDR2: KGHSH, LQKENI. In nucleotides, the CDR3 is TGTGCCAGCTCACCCGGGACGCCAGATACGCAGTATTTT. It specifies CASSPGTPDTQYF.

The gene calls are TRBV19 and TRBJ1-6; perhaps TRBD1 as D (6 bases). Trimming removed 6 bases at V and 7 bases at J, with 16 bases between. The V gene's germline CDR1 is LNHDA and CDR2 SQIVND (reference sequence). The CDR3 has 15 amino acids. CDR3 protein: CASRGQIYNNSPLHF. DNA for the CDR3: TGTGCCAGTAGAGGACAGATCTATAACAATTCACCCCTCCACTTT.

The rearrangement links TRBV7-9 to TRBJ2-3; no reliable D call. CDR3 length: 12 amino acids. CDR1 is SEHNR, CDR2 FQNEAQ, per germline (reference sequence). V was trimmed by 6 bases and J by 8 bases, leaving 12 bases between them. The CDR3 coding sequence is TGTGCCAGCAGGCCAATATTCCCTACGCAGTATTTT. This gives the protein CASRPIFPTQYF.

This chain links TRBV4-2 with TRBJ2-1; unclear D gene. The CDR3 extends over 14 amino acids. Per the germline V gene, CDR1 is LGHNA and CDR2 is YNFKEQ. With 4 bases removed from V and 7 bases from J, the gap between germline ends came to 14 bases. CDR3 region: CASSRDAVFNEQFF. The CDR3 DNA reads as TGTGCCAGCAGCCGCGACGCCGTGTTTAATGAGCAGTTCTTC.

This clone was found a few times. The rearrangement uses TRBV28 and TRBJ2-1; possibly TRBD1 for D (6 bases). V was clipped by 4 bases and J by 0 bases, with 13 bases between them. Germline values: CDR1 MDHEN, CDR2 SYDVKM. CDR3 length equals 16 residues. CDR3 nucleotides: TGTGCCAGCAGTTCTGACAGGAGCTACTCCTACAATGAGCAGTTCTTC. It encodes CASSSDRSYSYNEQFF.

The rearrangement joins TRBV11-3 to TRBJ2-1, with 13 bases that match TRBD2. The CDR3 runs to 19 residues. J was trimmed by 7 bases and V by 1 base; bases with no gene match: 13. Germline CDR1 SGHNT, CDR2 YENEEA. The CDR3 coding sequence is TGTGCCAGCAGCTTAGTCTCGAGAAGCACTAGCGGGAGGGGGAATGAGCAGTTCTTC. Translating it yields CASSLVSRSTSGRGNEQFF.

The chain combines TRBV7-6 with TRBJ1-5; 7 bases match TRBD1. J lost 4 bases, V lost 3 bases, and 3 bases had no gene match. The CDR3 covers 14 residues. The germline V gene encodes CDR1 SGHVS and CDR2 FNYEAQ. CDR3 sequence reads: CASSLGTANQPQHF. The CDR3 DNA follows: TGTGCCAGCAGCTTGGGGACAGCAAATCAGCCCCAGCATTTT.

The chain links TRBV5-4 to TRBJ2-2; no reliable D call. The V end lost 5 bases, the J end lost 4 bases, and 15 bases lay between the germline ends. Germline V lookup: CDR1 SGHNT, CDR2 YYREEE (reference sequence). The CDR3 is made up of 15 amino acids. CDR3 loop: CASSSHPDTTGELFF. The CDR3 DNA sequence: TGTGCCAGCAGTTCCCATCCGGATACCACCGGGGAGCTGTTTTTT.

On this clone itself: Its ends do not fully match the called genes, so a read error is possible. The identical CDR3 is also encoded by other nucleotide sequences in the sample. The DNA of the CDR3 is TGTGCCAGCAGCTTATCGCGGGGAAGACAGCCCCAGCATTTT. Translating it yields CASSLSRGRQPQHF. The genes are TRBV28 and TRBJ1-5; D gene uncertain. This CDR3 region has 14 residues. CDR1 MDHEN and CDR2 SYDVKM come from the germline V gene.